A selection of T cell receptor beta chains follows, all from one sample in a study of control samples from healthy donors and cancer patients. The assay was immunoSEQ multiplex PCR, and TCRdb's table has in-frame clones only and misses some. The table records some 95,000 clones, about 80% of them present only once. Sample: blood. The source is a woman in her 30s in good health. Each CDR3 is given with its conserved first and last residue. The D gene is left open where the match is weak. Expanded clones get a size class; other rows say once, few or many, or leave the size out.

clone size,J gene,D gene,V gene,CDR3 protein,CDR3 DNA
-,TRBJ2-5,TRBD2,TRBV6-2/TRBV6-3,CASSSAGLAGGGETQYF,TGTGCCAGCAGTTCCGCTGGACTAGCGGGGGGTGGGGAGACCCAGTACTTC
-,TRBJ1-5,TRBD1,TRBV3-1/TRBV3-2,CASSLQGRGQPQHF,TGTGCCAGCAGCCTACAGGGGAGGGGTCAGCCCCAGCATTTT
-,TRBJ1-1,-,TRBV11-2,CASSFVKRSLTEAFF,TGTGCCAGCAGCTTCGTGAAAAGATCGCTCACTGAAGCTTTCTTT
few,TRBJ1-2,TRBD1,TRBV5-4,CASSLGQVAYGYTF,TGTGCCAGCAGCCTGGGACAGGTTGCCTATGGCTACACCTTC
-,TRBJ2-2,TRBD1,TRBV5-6,CASSLFRTGGTGELFF,TGTGCCAGCAGCTTATTTCGGACAGGGGGCACCGGGGAGCTGTTTTTT
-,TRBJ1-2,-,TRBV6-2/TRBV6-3,CASSPSLHGYTF,TGTGCCAGCAGCCCCTCCCTCCATGGCTACACCTTC
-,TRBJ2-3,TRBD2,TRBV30,CAWRAGTSGPRDTQYF,TGTGCCTGGAGGGCGGGGACTAGCGGCCCTAGGGATACGCAGTATTTT
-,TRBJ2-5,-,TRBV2,CASSPRTASGTQYF,TGTGCCAGCAGTCCTAGGACAGCCTCGGGGACCCAGTACTTC
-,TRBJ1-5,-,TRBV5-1,CASSLTETGVGNQPQHF,TGCGCCAGCAGCTTGACCGAGACCGGTGTAGGCAATCAGCCCCAGCATTTT
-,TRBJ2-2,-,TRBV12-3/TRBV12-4,CASSFMNTGELFF,TGTGCCAGCAGCTTTATGAACACCGGGGAGCTGTTTTTT
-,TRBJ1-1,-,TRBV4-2,CASSQARMSEAFF,TGTGCCAGCAGCCAAGCGCGGATGTCTGAAGCTTTCTTT
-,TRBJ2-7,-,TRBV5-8,CASSLEEKRYF,TGTGCCAGCAGCTTGGAGGAGAAGCGGTACTTC
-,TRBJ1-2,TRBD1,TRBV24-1,CATSDGTTGGAPNYGYTF,TGTGCCACCAGTGATGGGACCACAGGGGGCGCCCCTAACTATGGCTACACCTTC
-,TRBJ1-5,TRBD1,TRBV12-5,CASGFHDRVNQPQHF,TGTGCTAGTGGTTTCCACGACAGGGTTAATCAGCCCCAGCATTTT
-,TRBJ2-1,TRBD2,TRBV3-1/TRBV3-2,CASSQGSSGGKNEQFF,TGTGCCAGCAGCCAAGGATCTAGCGGGGGTAAGAATGAGCAGTTCTTC
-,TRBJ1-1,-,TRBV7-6,CASSFGIRLNTEAFF,TGTGCCAGCAGCTTCGGTATCAGGTTGAACACTGAAGCTTTCTTT
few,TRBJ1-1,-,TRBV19,CASSSGRYTEAFF,TGTGCCAGTAGTAGCGGGAGGTATACTGAAGCTTTCTTT
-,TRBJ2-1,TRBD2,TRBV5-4,CASSIAGATYNEQFF,TGTGCCAGCAGCATAGCGGGGGCTACCTACAATGAGCAGTTCTTC
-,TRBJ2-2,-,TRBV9,CASSELGHANTGELFF,TGTGCCAGCAGCGAGCTCGGACACGCGAACACCGGGGAGCTGTTTTTT
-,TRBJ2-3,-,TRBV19,CASSMSAELTDTQYF,TGTGCCAGTAGTATGAGTGCGGAACTCACAGATACGCAGTATTTT
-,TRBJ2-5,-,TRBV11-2,CASSSRWGQETQYF,TGTGCCAGCAGCTCGCGTTGGGGCCAAGAGACCCAGTACTTC
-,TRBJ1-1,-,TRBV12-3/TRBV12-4,CASSLVKGEAFF,TGTGCCAGCAGTTTAGTCAAGGGTGAGGCTTTCTTT
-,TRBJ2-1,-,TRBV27,CASSFGDGSYNEQFF,TGTGCCAGCAGTTTCGGGGACGGGTCCTACAATGAGCAGTTCTTC
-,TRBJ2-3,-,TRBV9,CASSGGSEFTDTQYF,TGTGCCAGCAGCGGGGGGAGCGAATTCACAGATACGCAGTATTTT